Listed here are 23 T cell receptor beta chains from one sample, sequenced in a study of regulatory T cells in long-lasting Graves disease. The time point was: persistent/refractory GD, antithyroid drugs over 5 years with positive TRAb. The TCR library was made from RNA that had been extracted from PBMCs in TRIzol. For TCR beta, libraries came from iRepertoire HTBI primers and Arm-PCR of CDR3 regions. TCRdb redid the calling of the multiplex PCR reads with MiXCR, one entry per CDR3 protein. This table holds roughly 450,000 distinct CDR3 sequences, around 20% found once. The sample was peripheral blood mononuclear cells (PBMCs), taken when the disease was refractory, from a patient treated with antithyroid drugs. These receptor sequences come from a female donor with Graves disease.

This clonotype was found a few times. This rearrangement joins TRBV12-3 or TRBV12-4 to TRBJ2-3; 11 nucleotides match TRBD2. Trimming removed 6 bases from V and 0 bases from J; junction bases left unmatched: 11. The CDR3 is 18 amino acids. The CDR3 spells CASSPKLGTSGSTDTQYF. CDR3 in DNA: TGTGCCAGCAGCCCCAAACTAGGGACTAGCGGTAGCACAGATACGCAGTATTTT.

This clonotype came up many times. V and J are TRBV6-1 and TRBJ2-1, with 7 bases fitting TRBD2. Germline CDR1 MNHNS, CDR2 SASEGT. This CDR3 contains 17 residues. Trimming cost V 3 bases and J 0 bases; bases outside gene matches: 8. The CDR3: CASSDLVGGSSYNEQFF. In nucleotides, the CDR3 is TGTGCCAGCAGTGATTTAGTTGGCGGGAGCTCCTACAATGAGCAGTTCTTC.

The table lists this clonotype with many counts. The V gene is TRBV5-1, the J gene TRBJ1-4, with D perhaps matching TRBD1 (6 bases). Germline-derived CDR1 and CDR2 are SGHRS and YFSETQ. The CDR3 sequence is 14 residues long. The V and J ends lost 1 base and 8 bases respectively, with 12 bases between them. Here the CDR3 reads CASSLLGGREKLFF. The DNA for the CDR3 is TGCGCCAGCAGCTTGTTAGGGGGACGAGAAAAACTGTTTTTT.

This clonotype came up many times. Written as DNA, the CDR3 is TGTGCCAGCAACCGACAGCCTGATCAGCCCCAGCATTTT. Translated: CASNRQPDQPQHF. The chain is built from TRBV2 and TRBJ1-5, with D tentatively TRBD1 (5 bases). V gave up 7 bases and J gave up 5 bases, with 12 bases separating them. The germline V gene has CDR1 SNHLY and CDR2 FYNNEI. The CDR3 extends over 13 amino acids.

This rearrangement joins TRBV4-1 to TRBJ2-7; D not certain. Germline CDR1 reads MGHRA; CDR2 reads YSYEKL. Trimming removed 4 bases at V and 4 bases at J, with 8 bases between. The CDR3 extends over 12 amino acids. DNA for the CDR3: TGCGCCAGCAGCCCGTCCGAGTACGAGCAGTACTTC. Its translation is CASSPSEYEQYF.

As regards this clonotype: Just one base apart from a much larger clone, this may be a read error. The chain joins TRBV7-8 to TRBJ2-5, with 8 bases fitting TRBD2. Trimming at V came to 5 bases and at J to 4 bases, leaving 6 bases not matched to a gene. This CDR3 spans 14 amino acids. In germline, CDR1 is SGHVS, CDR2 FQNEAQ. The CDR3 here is CASSHNGRGETQYF. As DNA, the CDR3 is TGTGCCAGCAGCCATAACGGGAGGGGAGAGACCCAGTACTTC.

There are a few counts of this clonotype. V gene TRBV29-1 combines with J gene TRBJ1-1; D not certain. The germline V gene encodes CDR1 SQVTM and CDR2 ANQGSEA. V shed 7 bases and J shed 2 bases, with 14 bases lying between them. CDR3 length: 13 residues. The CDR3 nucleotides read TGCAGCGCCCGAGGACCAACCAACACTGAAGCTTTCTTT. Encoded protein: CSARGPTNTEAFF.

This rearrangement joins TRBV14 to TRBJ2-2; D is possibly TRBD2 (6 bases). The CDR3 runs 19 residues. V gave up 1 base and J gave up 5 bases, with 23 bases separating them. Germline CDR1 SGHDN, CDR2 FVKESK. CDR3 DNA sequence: TGTGCCAGCAGCCAAGGTACCAAAAGGGAGAGTCGGGGGACCGGGGAGCTGTTTTTT. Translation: CASSQGTKRESRGTGELFF.

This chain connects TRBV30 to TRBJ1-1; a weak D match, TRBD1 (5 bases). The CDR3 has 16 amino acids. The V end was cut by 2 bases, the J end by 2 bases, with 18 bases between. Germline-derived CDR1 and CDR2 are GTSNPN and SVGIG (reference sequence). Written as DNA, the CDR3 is TGTGCCTGGAGTATAAAATCCGGGACGTCAAACACTGAAGCTTTCTTT. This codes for CAWSIKSGTSNTEAFF.

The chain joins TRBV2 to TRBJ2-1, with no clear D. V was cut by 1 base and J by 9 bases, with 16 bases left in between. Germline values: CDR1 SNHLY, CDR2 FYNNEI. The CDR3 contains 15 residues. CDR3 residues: CASSEDGKGSPEQFF. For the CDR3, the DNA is TGTGCCAGCAGTGAAGATGGTAAAGGGTCGCCTGAGCAGTTCTTC.

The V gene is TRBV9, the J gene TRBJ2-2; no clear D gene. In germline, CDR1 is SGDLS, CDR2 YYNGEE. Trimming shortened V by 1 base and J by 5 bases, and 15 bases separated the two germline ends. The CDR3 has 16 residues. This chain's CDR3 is CASSVFALLRTGELFF. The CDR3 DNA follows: TGTGCCAGCAGCGTATTCGCCCTATTGAGGACCGGGGAGCTGTTTTTT.

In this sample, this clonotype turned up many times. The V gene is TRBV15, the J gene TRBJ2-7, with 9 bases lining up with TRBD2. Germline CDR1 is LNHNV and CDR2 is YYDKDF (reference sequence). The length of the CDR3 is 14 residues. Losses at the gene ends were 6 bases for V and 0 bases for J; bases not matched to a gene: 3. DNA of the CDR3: TGTGCCACCAGTAGCGGGGGAAGCTCCTACGAGCAGTACTTC. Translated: CATSSGGSSYEQYF.

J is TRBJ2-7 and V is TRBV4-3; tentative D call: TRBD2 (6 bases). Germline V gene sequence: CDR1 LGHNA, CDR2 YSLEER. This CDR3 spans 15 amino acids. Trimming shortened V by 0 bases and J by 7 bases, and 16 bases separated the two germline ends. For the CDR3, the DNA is TGCGCCAGCAGCCAAGATAGGACTGGAGGGTGGGAGCAGTACTTC. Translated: CASSQDRTGGWEQYF.

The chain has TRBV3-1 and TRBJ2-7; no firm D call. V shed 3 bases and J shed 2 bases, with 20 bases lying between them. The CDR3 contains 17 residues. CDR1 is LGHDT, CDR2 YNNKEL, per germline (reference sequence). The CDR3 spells CASSQVVGLFNTYEQYF. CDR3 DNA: TGTGCCAGCAGCCAGGTGGTAGGGCTCTTTAACACCTACGAGCAGTACTTC.

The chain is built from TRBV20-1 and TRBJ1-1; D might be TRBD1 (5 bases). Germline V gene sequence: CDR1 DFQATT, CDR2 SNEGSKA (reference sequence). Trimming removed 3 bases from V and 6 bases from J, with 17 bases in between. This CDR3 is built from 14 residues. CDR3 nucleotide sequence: TGCAGTGCTAGTTCTGTGGGGCGATTGGCTGAAGCTTTCTTT. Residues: CSASSVGRLAEAFF.

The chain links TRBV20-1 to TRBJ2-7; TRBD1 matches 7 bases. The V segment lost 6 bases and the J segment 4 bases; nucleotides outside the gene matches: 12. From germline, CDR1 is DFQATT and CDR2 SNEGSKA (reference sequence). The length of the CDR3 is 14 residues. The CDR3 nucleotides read TGCAGTGCCCAGGCCGGGACAGCGATGTACGAGCAGTACTTC. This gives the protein CSAQAGTAMYEQYF.

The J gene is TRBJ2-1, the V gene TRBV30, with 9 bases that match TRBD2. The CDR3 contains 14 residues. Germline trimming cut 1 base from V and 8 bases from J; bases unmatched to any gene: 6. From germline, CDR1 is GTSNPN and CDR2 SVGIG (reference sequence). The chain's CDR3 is CAWSAGSGSYEQFF. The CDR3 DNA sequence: TGTGCCTGGAGTGCTGGTAGCGGGAGCTATGAGCAGTTCTTC.

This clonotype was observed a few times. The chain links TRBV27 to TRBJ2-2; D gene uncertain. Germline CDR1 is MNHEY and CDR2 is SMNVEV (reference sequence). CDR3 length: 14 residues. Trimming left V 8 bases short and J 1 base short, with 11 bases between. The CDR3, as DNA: TGTGCCAGCGCCTTGACGGTGAACACCGGGGAGCTGTTTTTT. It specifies CASALTVNTGELFF.

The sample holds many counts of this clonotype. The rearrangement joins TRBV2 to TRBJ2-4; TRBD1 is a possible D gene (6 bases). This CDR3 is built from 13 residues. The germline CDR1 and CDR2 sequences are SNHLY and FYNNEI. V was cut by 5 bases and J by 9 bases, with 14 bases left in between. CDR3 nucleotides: TGTGCCAGCAGTCGACAGGCTTCGGGCATTCAGTACTTC. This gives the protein CASSRQASGIQYF. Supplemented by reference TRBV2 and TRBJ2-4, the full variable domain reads EPEVTQTPSHQVTQMGQEVILRCVPISNHLYFYWYRQILGQKVEFLVSFYNNEISEKSEIFDDQFSVERPDGSNFTLKIRSTKLEDSAMYFCASSRQASGIQYFGAGTRLSVL.

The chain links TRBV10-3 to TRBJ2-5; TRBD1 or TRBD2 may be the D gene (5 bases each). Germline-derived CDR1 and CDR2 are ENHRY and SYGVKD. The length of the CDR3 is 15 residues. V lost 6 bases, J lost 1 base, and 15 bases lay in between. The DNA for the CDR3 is TGTGCCATCAGAGAGGACTGGACATCCCAAGAGACCCAGTACTTC. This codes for CAIREDWTSQETQYF.

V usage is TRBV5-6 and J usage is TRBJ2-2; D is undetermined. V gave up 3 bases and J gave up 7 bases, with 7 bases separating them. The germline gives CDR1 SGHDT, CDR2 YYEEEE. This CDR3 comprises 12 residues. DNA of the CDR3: TGTGCCAGCAGCTGGAGCAGCGGGGAGCTGTTTTTT. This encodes CASSWSSGELFF.

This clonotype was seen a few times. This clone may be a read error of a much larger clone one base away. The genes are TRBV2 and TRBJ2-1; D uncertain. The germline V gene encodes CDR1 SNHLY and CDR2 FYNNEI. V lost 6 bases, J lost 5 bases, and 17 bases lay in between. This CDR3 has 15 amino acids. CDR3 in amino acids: CASRVDIPMHNEQFF. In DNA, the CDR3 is TGTGCCAGCAGAGTCGACATCCCCATGCACAATGAGCAGTTCTTC.

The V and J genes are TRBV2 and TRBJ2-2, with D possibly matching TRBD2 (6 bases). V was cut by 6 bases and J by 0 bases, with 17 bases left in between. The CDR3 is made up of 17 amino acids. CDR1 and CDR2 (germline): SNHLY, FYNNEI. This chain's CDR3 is CASRKWVAEANTGELFF. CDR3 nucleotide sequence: TGTGCCAGCAGGAAGTGGGTAGCGGAAGCGAACACCGGGGAGCTGTTTTTT.